This T cell receptor beta chain came from a study of T cells in localized non-small cell lung cancer. Only in-frame clones appear in the TCRdb table, and some are missing; sequencing was by immunoSEQ multiplex PCR. The repertoire has tens of thousands of clones, 80% to 90% of them found once; the top ten carry around 4.3%. The CDR3 runs to 14 residues. The V and J ends lost 3 bases and 2 bases, in that order; junction bases with no gene match: 3. The V gene's germline CDR1 is SGHDT and CDR2 YYEEEE. The origin of this receptor is a man aged 40 to 70 with stage II lung adenocarcinoma. The sequencing used PBMCs, collected before any cancer treatment. The J gene is TRBJ1-1, the V gene TRBV5-6, with 8 nucleotides matching TRBD1. The CDR3 sequence: CASSSTGGNTEAFF. The CDR3 DNA sequence: TGTGCCAGCAGCTCTACAGGGGGTAACACTGAAGCTTTCTTT.